The rows below give T cell receptor beta chains drawn from one sample of a study of memory CD4+ T cells and cytomegalovirus serostatus. The method was immunoSEQ multiplex PCR; TCRdb's version includes in-frame clones alone and lacks a portion of them. The sample carries about 52,000 clones, roughly three quarters recorded once. Sample: memory CD4+ T cells from blood. The origin of the receptors is an adult in good health and CMV-seronegative. CDR3s leave out the opening cysteine and the closing phenylalanine or tryptophan. D genes are given only for firm matches.

v_call: TRBV25-1; j_call: TRBJ1-3; d_call: NA; cdr3_aa: ASSAPGYRGNTIY
v_call: TRBV27; j_call: TRBJ2-3; d_call: TRBD2; cdr3_aa: ASSPGGLATDTQY
v_call: TRBV2; j_call: TRBJ1-5; d_call: TRBD1; cdr3_aa: ASRRDRGSNQPQH
v_call: TRBV30; j_call: TRBJ2-2; d_call: NA; cdr3_aa: AWLRGELNTGELF
v_call: TRBV19; j_call: TRBJ2-1; d_call: TRBD2; cdr3_aa: ATTSSGDYNEQF
v_call: TRBV5-7; j_call: TRBJ1-6; d_call: NA; cdr3_aa: ASSSDSSYNSPLH
v_call: TRBV18; j_call: TRBJ1-2; d_call: TRBD1; cdr3_aa: ASSLKRTTGGDYGYT
v_call: TRBV19; j_call: TRBJ1-2; d_call: TRBD1; cdr3_aa: ASNRDRERGYT
v_call: TRBV5-8; j_call: TRBJ1-1; d_call: TRBD1; cdr3_aa: ASRTGQVKLTEAF
v_call: TRBV28; j_call: TRBJ1-1; d_call: NA; cdr3_aa: ASPKGAGGEEKNTEAF
v_call: TRBV19; j_call: TRBJ1-2; d_call: NA; cdr3_aa: ASSIEADLYGYT
v_call: TRBV27; j_call: TRBJ2-7; d_call: NA; cdr3_aa: ASSMWGSYEQY
v_call: TRBV14; j_call: TRBJ2-3; d_call: TRBD2; cdr3_aa: ASSHIAGGPTDTQY
v_call: TRBV30; j_call: TRBJ1-6; d_call: NA; cdr3_aa: AWRGSYNSPLH
v_call: TRBV4-3; j_call: TRBJ1-2; d_call: TRBD1; cdr3_aa: ASSLGGGAGINYGYT
v_call: TRBV6-6; j_call: TRBJ1-6; d_call: TRBD1; cdr3_aa: ASSARQGPLH
v_call: TRBV6-5; j_call: TRBJ2-3; d_call: TRBD2; cdr3_aa: ASSLSSGGADTQY
v_call: TRBV6-5; j_call: TRBJ1-2; d_call: NA; cdr3_aa: ASSTGNYGYT
v_call: TRBV27; j_call: TRBJ1-1; d_call: TRBD1; cdr3_aa: ASSDRVRTEAF
v_call: TRBV2; j_call: TRBJ2-2; d_call: NA; cdr3_aa: ASSRYGFTGELF
v_call: TRBV5-8; j_call: TRBJ1-2; d_call: TRBD1; cdr3_aa: ASSPRTGSNYGYT
v_call: TRBV6-1; j_call: TRBJ1-5; d_call: NA; cdr3_aa: ASRDSVRQPQH
v_call: TRBV29-1; j_call: TRBJ2-5; d_call: TRBD2; cdr3_aa: SVALAGVKRETQY
v_call: TRBV6-5; j_call: TRBJ2-7; d_call: NA; cdr3_aa: ASSPRDGSYEQY